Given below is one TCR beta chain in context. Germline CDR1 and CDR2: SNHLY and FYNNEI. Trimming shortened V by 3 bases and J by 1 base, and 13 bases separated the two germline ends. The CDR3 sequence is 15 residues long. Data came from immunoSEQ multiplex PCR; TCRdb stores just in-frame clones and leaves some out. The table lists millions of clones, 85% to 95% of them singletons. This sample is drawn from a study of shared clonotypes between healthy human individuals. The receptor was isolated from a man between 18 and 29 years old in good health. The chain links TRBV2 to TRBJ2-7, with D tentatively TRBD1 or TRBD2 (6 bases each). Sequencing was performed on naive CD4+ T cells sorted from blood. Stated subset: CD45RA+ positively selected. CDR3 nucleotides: TGTGCCAGCAGTGACACTAAGGGGGGTTCCTACGAGCAGTACTTC. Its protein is CASSDTKGGSYEQYF.